The T cell receptor (beta chain) described here comes from a study of T-cell memory formation after mild COVID-19. TCRdb re-called the 5' RACE reads with MiXCR, one entry per CDR3 protein. The table lists 400,000 to 500,000 distinct CDR3 sequences, 20% of them singletons. Sequencing input: PBMCs or a T cell subset sorted from them (not recorded which). The sequence came from an adult woman who had mild COVID-19 (a few samples of this study predate the infection). Cell type and time point are not known.

The CDR3 loop reads CSASGTSTDTQYF. CDR3 DNA sequence: TGCAGTGCTAGTGGGACTAGCACAGATACGCAGTATTTT. V and J are TRBV20-1 and TRBJ2-3; weak D call: TRBD2 (6 bases). The CDR3 loop spans 13 amino acids. Germline V gene sequence: CDR1 DFQATT, CDR2 SNEGSKA (reference sequence). Trimming shortened V by 3 bases and J by 0 bases, and 7 bases separated the two germline ends.